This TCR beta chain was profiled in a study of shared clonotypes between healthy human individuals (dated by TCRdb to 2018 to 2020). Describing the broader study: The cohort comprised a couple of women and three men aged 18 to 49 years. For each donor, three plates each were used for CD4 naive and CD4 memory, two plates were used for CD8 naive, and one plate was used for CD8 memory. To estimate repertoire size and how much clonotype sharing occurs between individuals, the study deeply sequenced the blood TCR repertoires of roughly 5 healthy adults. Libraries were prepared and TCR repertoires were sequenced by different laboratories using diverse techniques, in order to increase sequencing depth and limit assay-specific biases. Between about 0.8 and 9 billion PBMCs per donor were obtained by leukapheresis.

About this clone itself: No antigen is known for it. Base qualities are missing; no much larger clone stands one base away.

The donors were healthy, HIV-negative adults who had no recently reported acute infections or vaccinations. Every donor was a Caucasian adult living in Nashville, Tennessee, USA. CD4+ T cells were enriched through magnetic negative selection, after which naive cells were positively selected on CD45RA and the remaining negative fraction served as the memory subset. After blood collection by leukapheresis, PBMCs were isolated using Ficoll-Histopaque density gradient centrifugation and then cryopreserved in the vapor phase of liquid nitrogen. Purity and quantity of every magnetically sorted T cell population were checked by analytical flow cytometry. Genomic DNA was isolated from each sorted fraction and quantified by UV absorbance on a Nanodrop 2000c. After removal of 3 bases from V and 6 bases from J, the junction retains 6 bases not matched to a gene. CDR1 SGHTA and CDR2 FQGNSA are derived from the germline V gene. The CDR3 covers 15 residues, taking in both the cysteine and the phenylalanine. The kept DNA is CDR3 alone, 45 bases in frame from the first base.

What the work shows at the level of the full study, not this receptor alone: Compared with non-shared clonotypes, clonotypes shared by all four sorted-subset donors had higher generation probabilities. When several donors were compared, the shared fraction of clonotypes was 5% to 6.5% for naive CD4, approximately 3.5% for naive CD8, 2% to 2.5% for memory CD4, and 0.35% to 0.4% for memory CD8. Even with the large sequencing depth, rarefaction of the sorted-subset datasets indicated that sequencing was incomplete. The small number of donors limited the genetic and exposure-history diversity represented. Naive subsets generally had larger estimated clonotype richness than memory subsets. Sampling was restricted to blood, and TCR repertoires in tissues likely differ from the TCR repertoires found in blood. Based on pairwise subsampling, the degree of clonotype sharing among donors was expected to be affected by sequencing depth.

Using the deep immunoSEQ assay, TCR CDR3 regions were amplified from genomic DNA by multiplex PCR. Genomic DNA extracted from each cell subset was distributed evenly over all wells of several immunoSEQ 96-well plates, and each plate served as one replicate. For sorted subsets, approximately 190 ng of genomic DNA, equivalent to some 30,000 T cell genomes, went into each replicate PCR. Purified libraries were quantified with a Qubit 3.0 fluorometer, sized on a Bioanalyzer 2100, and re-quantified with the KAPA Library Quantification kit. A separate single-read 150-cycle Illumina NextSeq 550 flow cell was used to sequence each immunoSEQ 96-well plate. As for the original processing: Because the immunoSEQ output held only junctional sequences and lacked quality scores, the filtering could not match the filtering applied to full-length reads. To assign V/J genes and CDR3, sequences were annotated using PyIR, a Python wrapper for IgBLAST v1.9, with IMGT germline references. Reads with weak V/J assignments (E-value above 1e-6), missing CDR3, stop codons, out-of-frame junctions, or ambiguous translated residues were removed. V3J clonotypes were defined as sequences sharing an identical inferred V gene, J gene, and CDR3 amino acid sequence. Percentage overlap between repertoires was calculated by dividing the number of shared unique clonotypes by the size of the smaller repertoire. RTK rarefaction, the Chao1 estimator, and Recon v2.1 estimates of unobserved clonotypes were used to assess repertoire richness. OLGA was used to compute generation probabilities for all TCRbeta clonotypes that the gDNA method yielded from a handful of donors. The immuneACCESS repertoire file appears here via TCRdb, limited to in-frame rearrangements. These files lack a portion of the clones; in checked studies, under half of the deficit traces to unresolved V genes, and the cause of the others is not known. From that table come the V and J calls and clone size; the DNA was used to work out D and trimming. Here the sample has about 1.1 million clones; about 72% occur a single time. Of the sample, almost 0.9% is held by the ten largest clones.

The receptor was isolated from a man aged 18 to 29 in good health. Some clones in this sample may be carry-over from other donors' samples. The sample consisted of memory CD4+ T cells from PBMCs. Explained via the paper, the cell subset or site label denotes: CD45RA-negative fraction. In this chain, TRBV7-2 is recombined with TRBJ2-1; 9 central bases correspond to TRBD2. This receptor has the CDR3 CASSFAGGRGNEQFF. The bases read TGTGCCAGCAGCTTCGCGGGAGGGCGGGGCAATGAGCAGTTCTTC. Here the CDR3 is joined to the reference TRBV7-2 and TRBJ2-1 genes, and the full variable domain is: GAGVSQSPSNKVTEKGKDVELRCDPISGHTALYWYRQSLGQGLEFLIYFQGNSAPDKSGLPSDRFSAERTGGSVSTLTIQRTQQEDSAVYLCASSFAGGRGNEQFFGPGTRLTVL.